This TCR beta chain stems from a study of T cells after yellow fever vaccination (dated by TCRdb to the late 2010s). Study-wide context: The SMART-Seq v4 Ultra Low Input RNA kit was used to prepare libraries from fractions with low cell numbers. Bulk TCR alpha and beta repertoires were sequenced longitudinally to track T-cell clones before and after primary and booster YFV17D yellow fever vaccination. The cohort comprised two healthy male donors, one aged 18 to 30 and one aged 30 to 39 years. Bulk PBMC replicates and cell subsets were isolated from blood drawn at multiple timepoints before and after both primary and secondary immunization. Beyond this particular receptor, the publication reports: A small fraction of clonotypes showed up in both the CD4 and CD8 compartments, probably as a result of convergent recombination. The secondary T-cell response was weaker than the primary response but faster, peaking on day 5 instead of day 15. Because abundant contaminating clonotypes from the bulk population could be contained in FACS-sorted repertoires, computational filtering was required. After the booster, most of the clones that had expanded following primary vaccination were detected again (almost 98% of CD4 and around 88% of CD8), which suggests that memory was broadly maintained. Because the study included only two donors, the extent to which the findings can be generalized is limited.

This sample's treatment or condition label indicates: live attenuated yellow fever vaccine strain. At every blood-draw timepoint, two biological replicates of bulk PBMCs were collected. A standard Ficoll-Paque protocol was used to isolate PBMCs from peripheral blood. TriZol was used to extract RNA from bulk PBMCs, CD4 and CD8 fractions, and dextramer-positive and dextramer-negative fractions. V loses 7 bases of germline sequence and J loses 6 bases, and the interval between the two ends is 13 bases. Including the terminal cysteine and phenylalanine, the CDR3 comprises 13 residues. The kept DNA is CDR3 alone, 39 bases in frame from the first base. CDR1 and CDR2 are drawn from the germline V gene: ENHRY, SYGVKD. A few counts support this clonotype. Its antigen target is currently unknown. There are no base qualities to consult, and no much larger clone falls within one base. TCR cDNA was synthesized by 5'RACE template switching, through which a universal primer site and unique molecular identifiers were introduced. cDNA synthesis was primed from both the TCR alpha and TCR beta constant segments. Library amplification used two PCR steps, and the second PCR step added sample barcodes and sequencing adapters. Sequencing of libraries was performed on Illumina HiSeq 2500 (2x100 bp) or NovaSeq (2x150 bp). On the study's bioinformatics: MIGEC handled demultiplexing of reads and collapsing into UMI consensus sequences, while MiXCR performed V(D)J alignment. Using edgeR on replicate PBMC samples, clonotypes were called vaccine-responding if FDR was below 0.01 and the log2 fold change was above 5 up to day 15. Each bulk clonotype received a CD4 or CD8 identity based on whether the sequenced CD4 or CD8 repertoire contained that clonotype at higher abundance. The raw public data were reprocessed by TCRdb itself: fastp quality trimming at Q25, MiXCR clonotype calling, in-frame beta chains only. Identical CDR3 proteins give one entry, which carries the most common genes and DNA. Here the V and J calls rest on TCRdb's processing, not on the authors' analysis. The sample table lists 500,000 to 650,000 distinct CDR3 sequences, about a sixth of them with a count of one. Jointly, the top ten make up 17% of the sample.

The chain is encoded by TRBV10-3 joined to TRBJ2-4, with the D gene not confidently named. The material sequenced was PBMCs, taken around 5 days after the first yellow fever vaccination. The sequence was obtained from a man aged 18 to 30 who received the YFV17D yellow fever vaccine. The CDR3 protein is CAIIPNSGNIQYF. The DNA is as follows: TGTGCCATCATCCCAAACTCGGGAAACATTCAGTACTTC.